One sample yielded the 10 T cell receptor beta chains listed below, sequenced in a study of OX40 agonist ivuxolimab in advanced cancers. Repertoires were generated with immunoSEQ multiplex PCR, while TCRdb's copy carries only in-frame clones and drops some. The sample lists around 60,000 clones, roughly 87% occurring once. The sample consisted of CD4+ or CD8+ T cells sorted from blood, taken in a trial of the OX40 agonist ivuxolimab. These receptor sequences come from an adult with an advanced solid tumor such as melanoma, head and neck, liver or kidney cancer.

The chain employs TRBV15 and TRBJ1-5; D ambiguous. CDR1 and CDR2 from the germline V gene are LNHNV and YYDKDF (reference sequence). Trimming took 0 bases from V and 0 from J, leaving 15 bases between them. The CDR3 length is 18 residues. CDR3 sequence (DNA): TGTGCCACCAGCAGAGATCTATTATGGGTAAATAGCAATCAGCCCCAGCATTTT. It specifies CATSRDLLWVNSNQPQHF. Together with reference TRBV15 and TRBJ1-5, the CDR3 gives the full variable domain: DAMVIQNPRYQVTQFGKPVTLSCSQTLNHNVMYWYQQKSSQAPKLLFHYYDKDFNNEADTPDNFQSRRPNTSFCFLDIRSPGLGDTAMYLCATSRDLLWVNSNQPQHFGDGTRLSIL.

The chain has TRBV29-1 and TRBJ1-3, with 10 bases identical to TRBD1. J was trimmed by 1 base and V by 5 bases; bases with no gene match: 5. The CDR3 is 15 residues long. The germline V gene has CDR1 SQVTM and CDR2 ANQGSEA. The CDR3 region has the DNA TGCAGCGTTAAGGAGGGACAGGGGTCTGGAAACACCATATATTTT. It yields the protein CSVKEGQGSGNTIYF.

CDR3 bases: TGTGCCAGCAGTTTATGGCACAACTCACCCCGGCTTGAGCAGTTCTTC. Protein: CASSLWHNSPRLEQFF. The chain carries TRBV27 and TRBJ2-1, with D hard to call. The V end lost 1 base, the J end lost 9 bases, and 19 bases lay between the germline ends. Looked up from germline, CDR1 is MNHEY and CDR2 is SMNVEV (reference sequence). The CDR3 extends over 16 amino acids.

J is TRBJ1-1 and V is TRBV5-1; possibly TRBD1 for D (6 bases). The V gene lost 0 bases and the J gene lost 6 bases, with 12 bases spanning the gap. Germline V gene data show CDR1 as SGHRS and CDR2 as YFSETQ. The CDR3 has 14 residues. The CDR3 protein is CASSLAYGGSEAFF. The CDR3 nucleotides are TGCGCCAGCAGCTTGGCCTATGGGGGCTCTGAAGCTTTCTTT.

The chain links TRBV28 to TRBJ2-1; possible D gene TRBD2, 6 bases. Germline V lookup: CDR1 MDHEN, CDR2 SYDVKM. V was trimmed by 6 bases and J by 4 bases, leaving 13 bases between them. CDR3 length: 14 residues. CDR3 protein: CASRPIADYNEQFF. CDR3 in DNA: TGTGCCAGCAGACCGATAGCGGATTACAATGAGCAGTTCTTC.

The chain employs TRBV7-9 and TRBJ2-1; D uncertain. Trimming took off 5 bases at V and 13 bases at J, with 15 bases between the two ends. The CDR3 is 12 amino acids. Germline assignment: CDR1 SEHNR and CDR2 FQNEAQ (reference sequence). CDR3 region: CASSPVNWEQFF. The CDR3 DNA reads TGTGCCAGCAGCCCCGTTAACTGGGAACAGTTCTTC. The whole variable domain, remainder taken from reference TRBV7-9 and TRBJ2-1, is DTGVSQNPRHKITKRGQNVTFRCDPISEHNRLYWYRQTLGQGPEFLTYFQNEAQLEKSRLLSDRFSAERPKGSFSTLEIQRTEQGDSAMYLCASSPVNWEQFFGPGTRLTVL.

V and J are TRBV19 and TRBJ2-7; 7 bases map to TRBD2. With V trimmed by 6 bases and J by 2 bases, 13 bases remained unmatched. This CDR3 has 16 residues. The germline V gene encodes CDR1 LNHDA and CDR2 SQIVND (reference sequence). DNA of the CDR3: TGTGCCAGTAGGCCAGAATCCACTAGCGAGACCTACGAGCAGTACTTC. As protein: CASRPESTSETYEQYF.

The V and J genes are TRBV5-5 and TRBJ2-1; D not resolved. Trimming took 1 base from V and 3 from J, leaving 14 bases between them. This CDR3 contains 16 residues. CDR1 is SGHKS, CDR2 YYEKEE, per germline (reference sequence). This CDR3 reads CASSLSGQQFYNEQFF. DNA for the CDR3: TGTGCCAGCAGCTTGTCCGGGCAGCAATTCTACAATGAGCAGTTCTTC.

The V gene is TRBV29-1, the J gene TRBJ2-7; D might be TRBD1 (6 bases). V lost 4 bases and J 0 bases, leaving 10 bases between the germline ends. CDR1 is SQVTM and CDR2 is ANQGSEA in the germline V gene. The CDR3 covers 13 residues. Here the CDR3 DNA reads TGCAGCGTTGTGAAGGGGGACTCCTACGAGCAGTACTTC. This gives the protein CSVVKGDSYEQYF.

V and J are TRBV25-1 and TRBJ2-7, with TRBD1 matching 10 bases. The germline V gene has CDR1 MGHDK and CDR2 SYGVNS. V dropped 3 bases and J dropped 4; count of bases not matched to a gene: 3. The CDR3 contains 14 residues. CDR3 sequence: CASSDRGQGYEQYF. CDR3 DNA sequence: TGTGCCAGCAGTGATCGGGGACAGGGGTACGAGCAGTACTTC.